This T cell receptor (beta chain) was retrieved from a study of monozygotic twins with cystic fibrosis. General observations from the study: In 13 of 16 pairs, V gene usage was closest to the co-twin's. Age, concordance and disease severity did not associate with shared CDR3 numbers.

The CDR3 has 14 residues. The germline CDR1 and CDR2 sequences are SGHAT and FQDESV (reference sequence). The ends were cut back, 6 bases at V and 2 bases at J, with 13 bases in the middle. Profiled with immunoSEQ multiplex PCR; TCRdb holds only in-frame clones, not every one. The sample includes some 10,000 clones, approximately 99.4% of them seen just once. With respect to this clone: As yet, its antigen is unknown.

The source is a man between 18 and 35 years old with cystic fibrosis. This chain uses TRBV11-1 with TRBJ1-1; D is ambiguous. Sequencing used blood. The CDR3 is CASSLLLSNTEAFF. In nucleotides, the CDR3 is TGTGCCAGCAGTCTACTCCTTTCCAACACTGAAGCTTTCTTT.